This TCR beta chain came from a study of beta chain features in type 1 diabetes. Whole-study findings and limits: Patients' naive, central memory and Treg TCRB repertoires seemed closer to one another than those of healthy donors.

CDR1 is ENHRY, CDR2 SYGVKD, per germline. The CDR3 length is 14 residues. Trimming removed 6 bases from V and 5 bases from J, with 17 bases in between. Isolated RNA was reverse transcribed in full, so expressed TCRB transcripts were sequenced. Roughly 3.5 million reads per sample on average were obtained from naive, central memory and regulatory T cell samples. The repertoire was sequenced with immunoSEQ multiplex PCR; TCRdb's copy has only in-frame clones and lacks some. Of about 140,000 clones in the sample, over 8% are singletons; the top ten hold about 0.6%. This clone was counted at least ten times. Its target is unknown.

The chain combines TRBV10-3 with TRBJ2-7; a weak D match, TRBD2 (8 bases). The receptor comes from a woman in her thirties or forties in good health. Material: central memory CD4+ T cells from blood. This chain's CDR3 is CAIRGREGANEQYF. DNA for the CDR3: TGTGCCATCAGGGGTCGGGAGGGGGCAAACGAGCAGTACTTC.